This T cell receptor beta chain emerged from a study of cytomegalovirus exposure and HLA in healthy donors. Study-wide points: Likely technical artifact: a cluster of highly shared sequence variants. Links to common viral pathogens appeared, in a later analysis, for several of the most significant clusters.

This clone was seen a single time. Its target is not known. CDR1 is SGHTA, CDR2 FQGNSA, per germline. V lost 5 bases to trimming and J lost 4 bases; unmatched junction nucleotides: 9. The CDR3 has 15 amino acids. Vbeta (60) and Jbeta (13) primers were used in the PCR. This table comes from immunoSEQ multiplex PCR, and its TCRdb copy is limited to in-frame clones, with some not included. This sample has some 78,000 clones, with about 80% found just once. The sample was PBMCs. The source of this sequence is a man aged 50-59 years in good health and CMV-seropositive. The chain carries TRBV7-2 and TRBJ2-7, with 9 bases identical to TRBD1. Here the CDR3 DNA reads TGTGCCAGCAGCCGCCAACCGGGACAGGGTTACGAGCAGTACTTC. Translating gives CASSRQPGQGYEQYF.